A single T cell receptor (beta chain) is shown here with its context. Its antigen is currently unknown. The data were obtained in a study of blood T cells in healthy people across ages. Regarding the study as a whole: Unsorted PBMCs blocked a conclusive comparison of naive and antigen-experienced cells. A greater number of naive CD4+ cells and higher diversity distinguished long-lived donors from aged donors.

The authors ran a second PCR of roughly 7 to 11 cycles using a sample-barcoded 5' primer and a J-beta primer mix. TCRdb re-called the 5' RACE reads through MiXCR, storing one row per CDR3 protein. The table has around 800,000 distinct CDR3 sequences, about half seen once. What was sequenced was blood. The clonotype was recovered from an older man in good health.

The CDR3 reads CASSQDMETQYF. DNA of the CDR3: TGTGCCAGCAGCCAAGACATGGAGACCCAGTACTTC. The chain links TRBV3-1 to TRBJ2-4; D remains unclear. The last part of the DNA fits TRBJ2-5 better; the J call may be wrong. Germline values: CDR1 LGHDT, CDR2 YNNKEL (reference sequence). The CDR3 runs 12 residues.